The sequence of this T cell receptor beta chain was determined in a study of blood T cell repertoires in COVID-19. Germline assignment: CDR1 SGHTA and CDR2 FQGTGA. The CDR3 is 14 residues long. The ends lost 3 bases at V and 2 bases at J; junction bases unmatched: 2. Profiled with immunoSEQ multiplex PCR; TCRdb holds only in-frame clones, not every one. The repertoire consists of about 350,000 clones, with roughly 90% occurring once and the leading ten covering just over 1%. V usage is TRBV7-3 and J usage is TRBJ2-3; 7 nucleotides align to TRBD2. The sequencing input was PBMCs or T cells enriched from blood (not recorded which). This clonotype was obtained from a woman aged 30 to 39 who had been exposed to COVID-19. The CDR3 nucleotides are TGTGCCAGCAGCTTTCAGCGGGACACAGATACGCAGTATTTT. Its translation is CASSFQRDTDTQYF.